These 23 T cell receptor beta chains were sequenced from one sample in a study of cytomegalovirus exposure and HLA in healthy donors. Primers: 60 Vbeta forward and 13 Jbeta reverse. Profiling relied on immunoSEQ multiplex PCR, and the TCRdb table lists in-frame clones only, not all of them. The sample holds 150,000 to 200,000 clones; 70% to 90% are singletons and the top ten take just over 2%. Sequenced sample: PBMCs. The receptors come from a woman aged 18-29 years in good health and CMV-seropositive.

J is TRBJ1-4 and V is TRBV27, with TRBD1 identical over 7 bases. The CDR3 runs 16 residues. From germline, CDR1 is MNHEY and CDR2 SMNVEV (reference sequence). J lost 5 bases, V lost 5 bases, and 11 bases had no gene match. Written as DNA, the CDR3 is TGTGCCAGCAGTCCTTCCTACAGGGGAAAAAATGAAAAACTGTTTTTT. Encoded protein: CASSPSYRGKNEKLFF.

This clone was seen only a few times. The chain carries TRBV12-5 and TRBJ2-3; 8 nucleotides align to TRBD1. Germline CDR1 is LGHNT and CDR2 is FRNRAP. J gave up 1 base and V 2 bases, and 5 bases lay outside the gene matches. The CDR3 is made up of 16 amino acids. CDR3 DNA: TGTGCTAGTGGTTTGTCTACGGGACAGGGCACAGATACGCAGTATTTT. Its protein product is CASGLSTGQGTDTQYF.

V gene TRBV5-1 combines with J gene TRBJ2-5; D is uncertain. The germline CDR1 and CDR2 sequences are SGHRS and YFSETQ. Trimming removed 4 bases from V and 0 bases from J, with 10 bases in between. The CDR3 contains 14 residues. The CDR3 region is CASSPDSYQETQYF. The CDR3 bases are TGCGCCAGCAGCCCAGACTCGTACCAAGAGACCCAGTACTTC.

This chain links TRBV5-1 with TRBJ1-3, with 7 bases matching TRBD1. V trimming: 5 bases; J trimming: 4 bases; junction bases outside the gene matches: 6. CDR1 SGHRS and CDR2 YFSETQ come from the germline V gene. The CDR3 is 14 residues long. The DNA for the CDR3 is TGCGCCAGCAGGTCGACAGGGTCCGGAAACACCATATATTTT. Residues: CASRSTGSGNTIYF.

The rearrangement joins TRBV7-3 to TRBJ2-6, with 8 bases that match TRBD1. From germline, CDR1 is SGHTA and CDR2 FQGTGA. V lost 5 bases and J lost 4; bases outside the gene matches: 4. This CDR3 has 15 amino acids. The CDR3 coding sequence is TGTGCCAGCAGCGAGACAGGGGCCGGGGCCAACGTCCTGACTTTC. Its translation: CASSETGAGANVLTF.

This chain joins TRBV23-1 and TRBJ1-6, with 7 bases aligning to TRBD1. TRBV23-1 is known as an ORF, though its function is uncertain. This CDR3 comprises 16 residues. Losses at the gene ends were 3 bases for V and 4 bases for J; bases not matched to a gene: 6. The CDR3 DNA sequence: TGCGCCAGCAGTCAGTCCCGGGACAGATATAATTCACCCCTCCACTTT. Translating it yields CASSQSRDRYNSPLHF.

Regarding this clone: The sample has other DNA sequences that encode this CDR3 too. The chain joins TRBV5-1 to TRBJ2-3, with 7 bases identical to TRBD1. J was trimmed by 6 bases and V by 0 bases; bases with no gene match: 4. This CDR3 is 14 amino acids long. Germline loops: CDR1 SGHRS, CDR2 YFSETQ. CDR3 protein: CASSLDRGRDTQYF. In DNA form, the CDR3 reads TGCGCCAGCAGCTTGGACAGGGGAAGGGATACGCAGTATTTT.

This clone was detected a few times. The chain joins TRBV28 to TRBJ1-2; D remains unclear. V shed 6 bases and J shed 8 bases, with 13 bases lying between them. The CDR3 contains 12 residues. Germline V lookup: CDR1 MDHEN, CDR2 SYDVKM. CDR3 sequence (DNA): TGTGCCAGCAGCTCCACACGAGGAGGCTACACCTTC. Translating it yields CASSSTRGGYTF.

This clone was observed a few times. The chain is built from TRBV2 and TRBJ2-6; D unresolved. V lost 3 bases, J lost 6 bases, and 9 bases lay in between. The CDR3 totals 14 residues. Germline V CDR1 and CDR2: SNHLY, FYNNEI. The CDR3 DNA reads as TGTGCCAGCAGTGATACTAATATGGCCAACGTCCTGACTTTC. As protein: CASSDTNMANVLTF.

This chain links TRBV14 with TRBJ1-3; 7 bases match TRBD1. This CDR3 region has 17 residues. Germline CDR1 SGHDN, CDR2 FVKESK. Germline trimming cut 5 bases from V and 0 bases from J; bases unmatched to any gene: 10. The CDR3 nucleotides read TGTGCCAGCAGCGAAAAGGGACAGCTCGTCTCTGGAAACACCATATATTTT. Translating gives CASSEKGQLVSGNTIYF.

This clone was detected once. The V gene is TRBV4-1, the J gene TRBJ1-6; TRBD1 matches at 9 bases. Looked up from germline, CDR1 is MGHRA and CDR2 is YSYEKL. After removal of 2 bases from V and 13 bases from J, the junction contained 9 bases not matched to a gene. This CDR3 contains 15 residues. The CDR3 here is CASSQRRDRVSPLHF. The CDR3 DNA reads TGCGCCAGCAGCCAACGGCGGGACAGGGTGTCCCCCCTCCACTTT.

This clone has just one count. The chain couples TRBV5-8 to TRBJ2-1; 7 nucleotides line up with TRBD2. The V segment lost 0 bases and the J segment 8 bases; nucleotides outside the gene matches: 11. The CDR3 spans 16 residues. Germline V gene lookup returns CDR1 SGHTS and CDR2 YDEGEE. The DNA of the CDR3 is TGTGCCAGCAGCTTGGCCGGGACTATCAATTCCTATGAGCAGTTCTTC. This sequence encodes CASSLAGTINSYEQFF.

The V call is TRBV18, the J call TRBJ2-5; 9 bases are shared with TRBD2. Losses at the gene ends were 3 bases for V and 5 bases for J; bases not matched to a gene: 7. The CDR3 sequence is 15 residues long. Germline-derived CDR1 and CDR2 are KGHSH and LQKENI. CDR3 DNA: TGTGCCAGCTCACCCGGGAGCGGGGGGAGTGAGACCCAGTACTTC. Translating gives CASSPGSGGSETQYF.

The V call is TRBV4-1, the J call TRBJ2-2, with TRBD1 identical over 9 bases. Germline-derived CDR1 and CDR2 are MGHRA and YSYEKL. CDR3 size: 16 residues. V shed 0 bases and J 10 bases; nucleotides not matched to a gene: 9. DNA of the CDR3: TGCGCCAGCAGCCAAGACTTCAGGGACAGGGCGGAGGAGCTGTTTTTT. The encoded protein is CASSQDFRDRAEELFF.

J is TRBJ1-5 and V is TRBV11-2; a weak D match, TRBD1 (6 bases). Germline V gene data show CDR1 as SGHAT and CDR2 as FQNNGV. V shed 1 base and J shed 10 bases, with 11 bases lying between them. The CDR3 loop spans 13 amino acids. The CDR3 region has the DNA TGTGCCAGCAGCTTAGTGGGGGCTTCCCCCCAGCATTTT. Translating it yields CASSLVGASPQHF.

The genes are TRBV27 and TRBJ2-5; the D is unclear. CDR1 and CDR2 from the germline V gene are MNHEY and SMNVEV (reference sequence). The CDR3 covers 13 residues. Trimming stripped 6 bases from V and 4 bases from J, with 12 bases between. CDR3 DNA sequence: TGTGCCAGCAGCAGACGGGTGGCAGAGACCCAGTACTTC. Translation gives CASSRRVAETQYF.

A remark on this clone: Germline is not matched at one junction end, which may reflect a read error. The CDR3 sequence is CAGSLRAISYEAFF. CDR3 nucleotide sequence: TGTGCCGGCAGCTTAAGAGCGATCAGCTATGAAGCTTTCTTT. V usage is TRBV11-2 and J usage is TRBJ1-1; D not certain. Germline values: CDR1 SGHAT, CDR2 FQNNGV. The CDR3 contains 14 residues.

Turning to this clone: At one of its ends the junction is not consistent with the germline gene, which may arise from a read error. The CDR3, as DNA: TGTGCCAGCAGCGGACTAGCGGGGGGGCAAGGGACCCAGTACTTC. Protein product: CASSGLAGGQGTQYF. The chain has TRBV9 and TRBJ2-5; 14 bases are a match to TRBD2. Germline V gene sequence: CDR1 SGDLS, CDR2 YYNGEE. The CDR3 contains 15 residues.

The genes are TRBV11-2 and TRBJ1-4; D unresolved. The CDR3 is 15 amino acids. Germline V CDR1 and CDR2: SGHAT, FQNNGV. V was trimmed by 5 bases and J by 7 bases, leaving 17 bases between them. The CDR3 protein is CASSPTLGTGEKLFF. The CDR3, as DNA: TGTGCCAGCAGCCCTACATTGGGTACGGGTGAAAAACTGTTTTTT.

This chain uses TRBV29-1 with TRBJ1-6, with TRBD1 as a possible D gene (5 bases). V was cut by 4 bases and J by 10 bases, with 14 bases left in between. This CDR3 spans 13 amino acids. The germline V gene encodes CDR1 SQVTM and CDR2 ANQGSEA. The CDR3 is CSVGDSEVSPLHF. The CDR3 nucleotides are TGCAGCGTTGGGGACTCTGAGGTATCACCCCTCCACTTT.

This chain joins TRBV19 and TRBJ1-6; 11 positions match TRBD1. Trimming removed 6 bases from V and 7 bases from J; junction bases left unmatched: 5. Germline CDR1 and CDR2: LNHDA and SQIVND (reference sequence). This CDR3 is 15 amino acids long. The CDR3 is CASSGQGAVNSPLHF. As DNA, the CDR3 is TGTGCCAGTAGCGGACAGGGGGCCGTAAATTCACCCCTCCACTTT. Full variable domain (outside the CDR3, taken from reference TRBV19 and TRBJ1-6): DGGITQSPKYLFRKEGQNVTLSCEQNLNHDAMYWYRQDPGQGLRLIYYSQIVNDFQKGDIAEGYSVSREKKESFPLTVTSAQKNPTAFYLCASSGQGAVNSPLHFGNGTRLTVT.

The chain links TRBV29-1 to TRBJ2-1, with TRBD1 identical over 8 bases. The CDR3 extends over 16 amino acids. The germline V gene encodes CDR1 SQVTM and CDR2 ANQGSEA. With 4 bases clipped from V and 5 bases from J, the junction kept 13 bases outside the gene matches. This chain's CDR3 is CSVGNPAETGDNEQFF. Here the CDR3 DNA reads TGCAGCGTTGGGAATCCCGCCGAGACAGGGGACAATGAGCAGTTCTTC.

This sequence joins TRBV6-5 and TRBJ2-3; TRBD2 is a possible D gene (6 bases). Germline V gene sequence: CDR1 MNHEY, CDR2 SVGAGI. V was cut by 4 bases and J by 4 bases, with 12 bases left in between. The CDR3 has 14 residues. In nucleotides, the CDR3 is TGTGCCAGCAGTTTGGGCGGGGTTCCAGATACGCAGTATTTT. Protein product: CASSLGGVPDTQYF.